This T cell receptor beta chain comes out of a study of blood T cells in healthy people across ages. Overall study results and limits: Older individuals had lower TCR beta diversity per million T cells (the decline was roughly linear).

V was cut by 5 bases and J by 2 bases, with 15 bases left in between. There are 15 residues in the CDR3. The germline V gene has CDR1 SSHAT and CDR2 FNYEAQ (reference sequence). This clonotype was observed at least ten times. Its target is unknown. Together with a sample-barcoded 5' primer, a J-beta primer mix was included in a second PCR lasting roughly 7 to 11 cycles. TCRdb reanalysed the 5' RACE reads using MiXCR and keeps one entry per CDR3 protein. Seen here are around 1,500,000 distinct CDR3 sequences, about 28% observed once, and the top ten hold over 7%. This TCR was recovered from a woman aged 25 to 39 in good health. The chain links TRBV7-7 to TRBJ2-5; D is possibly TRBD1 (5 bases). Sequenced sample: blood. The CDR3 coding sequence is TGTGCCAGCAGCCTTGGGATGGGGCAGCAAGAGACCCAGTACTTC. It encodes CASSLGMGQQETQYF.